There are a few counts of the clone carrying this TCR beta chain. Its antigen remains unknown. The sample comes from a study of cytotoxic CD8 clonotypes in ibrutinib-treated CLL. Overall study: Included were about a dozen relapsed/refractory and approximately 15 treatment-naive patients, of whom around 17 were IGHV unmutated. The authors obtained response samples at a median of approximately 12 months of treatment, range 6 to 36.

The CDR3 extends over 14 amino acids. V was trimmed by 6 bases and J by 8 bases, leaving 14 bases between them. In germline, CDR1 is MNHEY, CDR2 SVGAGI. Study-level points and caveats: Clonotypes that were public were uncommon, and they contracted or stayed stable on treatment.

The protocol was immunoSEQ multiplex PCR, while the TCRdb copy is restricted to in-frame clones and leaves out a portion. The sample has some 130,000 clones, approximately 80% seen once. The chain recombines TRBV6-5 with TRBJ1-6, with D possibly TRBD1 on 6 matching bases. Sequenced material: PBMCs, taken after 24 months of ibrutinib treatment. This receptor was obtained from a human donor with chronic lymphocytic leukemia. The CDR3 region has the DNA TGTGCCAGCAGCTTGCGGGACATTTATTCACCCCTCCACTTT. Its protein product is CASSLRDIYSPLHF.